The source of this TCR beta chain is a study of Ad26.COV2.S vaccination and SARS-CoV-2 variants. This clone was counted a few times. The antigen is undetermined. Treatment indicated: over 15 received Ad26.COV2.S at low or high dose, single or two shots; several received placebo; per-sample allocation not given. All samples were drawn on day 63, counting from the first vaccine or placebo injection. An Ad26 vector expressing Wuhan-strain SARS-CoV-2 spike served as the vaccine. Trimming removed 4 bases from V and 2 bases from J, with 14 bases in between. Germline values: CDR1 MNHEY, CDR2 SMNVEV (reference sequence). This CDR3 region has 15 residues. The protocol was immunoSEQ multiplex PCR, while the TCRdb copy is restricted to in-frame clones and leaves out a portion. The sample comprises about 410,000 clones, about 88% of which are singletons, and about 2% rests with the top ten. Findings of the study overall: Breadth and depth estimates from TCRs may understate total T cell responses. Greater spike-specific TCR breadth was seen in vaccine recipients than in placebo recipients.

The sample was peripheral blood, taken in a trial of Ad26.COV2.S vaccine versus placebo. The J gene is TRBJ1-2, the V gene TRBV27; no reliable D call. This clonotype was sampled from a person between 18 and 60 years old who received the Ad26.COV2.S COVID-19 vaccine or a placebo. CDR3: CASSSPSAGNYGYTF. The CDR3 bases are TGTGCCAGCAGTTCCCCTTCCGCGGGCAACTATGGCTACACCTTC.